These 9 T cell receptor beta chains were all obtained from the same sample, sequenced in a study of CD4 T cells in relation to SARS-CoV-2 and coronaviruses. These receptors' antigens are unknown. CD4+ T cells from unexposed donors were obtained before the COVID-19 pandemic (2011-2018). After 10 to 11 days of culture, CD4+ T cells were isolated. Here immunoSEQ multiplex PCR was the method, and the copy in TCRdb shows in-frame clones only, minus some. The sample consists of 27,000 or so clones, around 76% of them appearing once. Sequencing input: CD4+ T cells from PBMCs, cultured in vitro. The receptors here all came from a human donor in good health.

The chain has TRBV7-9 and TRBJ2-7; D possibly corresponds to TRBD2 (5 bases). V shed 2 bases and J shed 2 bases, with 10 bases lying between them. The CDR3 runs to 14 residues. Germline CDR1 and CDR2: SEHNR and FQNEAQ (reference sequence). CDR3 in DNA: TGTGCCAGCAGCTTACTCGGGGATCCCTACGAGCAGTACTTC. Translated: CASSLLGDPYEQYF.

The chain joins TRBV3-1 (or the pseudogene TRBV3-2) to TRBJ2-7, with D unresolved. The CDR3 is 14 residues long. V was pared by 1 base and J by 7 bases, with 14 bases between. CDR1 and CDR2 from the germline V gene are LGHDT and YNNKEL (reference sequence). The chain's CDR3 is CASSQALSPMEQYF. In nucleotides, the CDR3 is TGTGCCAGCAGCCAAGCGCTTAGCCCCATGGAGCAGTACTTC.

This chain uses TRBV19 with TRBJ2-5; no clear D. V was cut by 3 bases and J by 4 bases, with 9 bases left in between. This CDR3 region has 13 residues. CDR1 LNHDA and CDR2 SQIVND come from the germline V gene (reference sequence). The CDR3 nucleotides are TGTGCCAGTAGTATCGGCGGTCGAGAGACCCAGTACTTC. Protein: CASSIGGRETQYF.

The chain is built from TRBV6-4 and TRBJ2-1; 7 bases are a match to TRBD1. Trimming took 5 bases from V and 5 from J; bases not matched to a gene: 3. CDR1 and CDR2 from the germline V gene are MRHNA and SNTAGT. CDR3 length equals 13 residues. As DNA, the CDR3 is TGTGCCAGCAGTAAGACAGGGCACAATGAGCAGTTCTTC. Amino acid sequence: CASSKTGHNEQFF.

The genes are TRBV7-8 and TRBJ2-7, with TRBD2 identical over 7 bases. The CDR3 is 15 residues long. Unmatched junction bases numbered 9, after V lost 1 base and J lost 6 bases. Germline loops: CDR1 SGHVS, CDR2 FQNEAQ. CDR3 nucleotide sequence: TGTGCCAGCAGCTTAGACCCGGGAGGTTGGTCCGAGCAGTACTTC. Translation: CASSLDPGGWSEQYF.

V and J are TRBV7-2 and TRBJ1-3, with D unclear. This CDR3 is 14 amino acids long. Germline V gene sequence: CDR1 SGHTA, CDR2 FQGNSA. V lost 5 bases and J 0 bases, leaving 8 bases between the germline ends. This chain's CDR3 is CASSPRGSGNTIYF. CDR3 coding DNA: TGTGCCAGCAGCCCTCGAGGCTCTGGAAACACCATATATTTT. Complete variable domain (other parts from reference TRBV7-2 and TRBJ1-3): GAGVSQSPSNKVTEKGKDVELRCDPISGHTALYWYRQSLGQGLEFLIYFQGNSAPDKSGLPSDRFSAERTGGSVSTLTIQRTQQEDSAVYLCASSPRGSGNTIYFGEGSWLTVV.

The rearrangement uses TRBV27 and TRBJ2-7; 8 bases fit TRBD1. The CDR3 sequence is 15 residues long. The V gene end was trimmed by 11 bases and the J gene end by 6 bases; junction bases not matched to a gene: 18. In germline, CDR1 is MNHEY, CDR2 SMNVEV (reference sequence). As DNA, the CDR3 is TGTGCCCCCCGGTTCGAAAAGACAGGGGTGAGCGAGCAGTACTTC. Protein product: CAPRFEKTGVSEQYF.

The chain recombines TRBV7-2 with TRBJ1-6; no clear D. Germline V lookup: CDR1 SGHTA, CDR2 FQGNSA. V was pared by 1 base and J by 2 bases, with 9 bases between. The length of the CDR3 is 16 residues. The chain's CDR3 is CASSLGPKPYNSPLHF. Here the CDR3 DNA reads TGTGCCAGCAGCTTAGGACCCAAGCCCTATAATTCACCCCTCCACTTT. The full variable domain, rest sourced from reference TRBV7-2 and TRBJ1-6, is GAGVSQSPSNKVTEKGKDVELRCDPISGHTALYWYRQSLGQGLEFLIYFQGNSAPDKSGLPSDRFSAERTGGSVSTLTIQRTQQEDSAVYLCASSLGPKPYNSPLHFGNGTRLTVT.

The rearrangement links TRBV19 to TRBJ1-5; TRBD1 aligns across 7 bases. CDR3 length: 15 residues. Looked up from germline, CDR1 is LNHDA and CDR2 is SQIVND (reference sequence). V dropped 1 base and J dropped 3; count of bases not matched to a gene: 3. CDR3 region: CASSIGQGDNQPQHF. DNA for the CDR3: TGTGCCAGTAGTATAGGCCAGGGGGACAATCAGCCCCAGCATTTT.